This T cell receptor beta chain was documented in a study of beta chain features in type 1 diabetes. Germline V gives CDR1 SGHVS, CDR2 FQNEAQ. The CDR3 spans 16 residues. The ends were cut back, 5 bases at V and 6 bases at J, with 17 bases in the middle. Sampling consisted of one heparinised blood draw per donor, averaging roughly 110 mL. This clone was seen more than once but under ten times. Investigators reverse transcribed all isolated RNA, so they sequenced expressed TCRB transcripts. The table came from immunoSEQ multiplex PCR; TCRdb's copy has only in-frame clones and leaves some out. The sample contains around 140,000 clones, under 11% of which appear only once.

This rearrangement joins TRBV7-8 to TRBJ1-6, with D perhaps matching TRBD1 (5 bases). The sequenced sample was naive CD4+ T cells from blood. This TCR was recovered from a man between 18 and 35 years old in good health. The CDR3 protein is CASSQRPLGGNSPLHF. Here the CDR3 DNA reads TGTGCCAGCAGCCAACGTCCCCTGGGGGGTAATTCACCCCTCCACTTT.